A selection of T cell receptor beta chains follows, all from one sample in a study of blood T cells in healthy people across ages. TCRdb called the 5' RACE reads again in MiXCR, with one record for every CDR3 protein. The sample shows roughly 1,800,000 distinct CDR3 sequences, around half of them seen only once. The sample was blood. The receptors here all came from a woman in her forties in good health. Both conserved end residues are part of each CDR3. A D gene is named only where the DNA matches it firmly. Rows give clone size only sometimes, using once, few, many, or a class for an expanded clone.

D gene	V gene	clone size	J gene	CDR3 DNA	CDR3 protein
TRBD2	TRBV12-3/TRBV12-4	-	TRBJ2-1	TGTGCCAGCAGTTTTGGCGGGGGTGGAGATGAGCAGTTCTTC	CASSFGGGGDEQFF
-	TRBV5-1	-	TRBJ1-6	TGCGCCAGCAGGAGGGACTTAAATTCACCCCTCCACTTT	CASRRDLNSPLHF
TRBD2	TRBV7-2	-	TRBJ2-5	TGTGCCAGCAGCAACCCGCTAGCGGAGAAACAAGAGACCCAGTACTTC	CASSNPLAEKQETQYF
TRBD1	TRBV4-3	-	TRBJ2-5	TGCGCCAGCAGCCAAGGGACAGGGCCAACGGCGACCCAGTACTTC	CASSQGTGPTATQYF
-	TRBV20-1	many	TRBJ2-4	TGCAGTGCTGGCGGTCTGGGAGAGAACATTCAGTACTTC	CSAGGLGENIQYF
-	TRBV4-3	-	TRBJ2-3	TGCGCCAGCAGCCAAGGTCTTACAGGATCAGATACGCAGTATTTT	CASSQGLTGSDTQYF
-	TRBV28	-	TRBJ2-7	TGTGCCAGCAGGGGCCGCGGCAGCCACTACTACGAGCAGTACTTC	CASRGRGSHYYEQYF
TRBD1	TRBV13	-	TRBJ2-7	TGTGCCAGCAGCCAGACAGGGGAGAGGCGGTTGGAGACCCGGTACTTC	CASSQTGERRLETRYF
-	TRBV20-1	-	TRBJ2-7	TGCAGTGCTAGAGATTGGGGCGGGGCAGGTAATGAGCAGTACTTC	CSARDWGGAGNEQYF
-	TRBV7-9	-	TRBJ1-4	TGTGCCAGCAGCTCCGCGAAACTGTTTTTT	CASSSAKLFF